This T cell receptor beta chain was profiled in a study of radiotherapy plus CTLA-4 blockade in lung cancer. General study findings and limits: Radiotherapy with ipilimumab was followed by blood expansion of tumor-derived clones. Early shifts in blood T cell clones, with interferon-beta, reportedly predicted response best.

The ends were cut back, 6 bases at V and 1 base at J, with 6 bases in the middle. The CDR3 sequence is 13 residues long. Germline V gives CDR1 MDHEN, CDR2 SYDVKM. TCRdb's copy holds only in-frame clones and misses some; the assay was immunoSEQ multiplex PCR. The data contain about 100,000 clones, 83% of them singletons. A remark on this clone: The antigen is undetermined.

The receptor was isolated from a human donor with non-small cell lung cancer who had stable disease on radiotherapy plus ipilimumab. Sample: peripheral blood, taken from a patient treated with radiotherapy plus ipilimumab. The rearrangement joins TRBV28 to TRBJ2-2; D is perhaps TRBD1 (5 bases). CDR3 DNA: TGTGCCAGCAGCGGACAGAACACCGGGGAGCTGTTTTTT. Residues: CASSGQNTGELFF.